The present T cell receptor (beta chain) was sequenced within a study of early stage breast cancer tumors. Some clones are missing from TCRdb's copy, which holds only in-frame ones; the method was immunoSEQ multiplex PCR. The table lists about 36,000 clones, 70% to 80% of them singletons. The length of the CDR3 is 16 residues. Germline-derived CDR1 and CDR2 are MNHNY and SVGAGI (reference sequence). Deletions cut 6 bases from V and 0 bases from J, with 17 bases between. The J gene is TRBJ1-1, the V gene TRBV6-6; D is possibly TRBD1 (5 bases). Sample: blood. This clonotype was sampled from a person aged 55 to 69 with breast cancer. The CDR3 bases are TGTGCCAGCAGCCCCCCCCGGACACTGATGAACACTGAAGCTTTCTTT. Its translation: CASSPPRTLMNTEAFF.